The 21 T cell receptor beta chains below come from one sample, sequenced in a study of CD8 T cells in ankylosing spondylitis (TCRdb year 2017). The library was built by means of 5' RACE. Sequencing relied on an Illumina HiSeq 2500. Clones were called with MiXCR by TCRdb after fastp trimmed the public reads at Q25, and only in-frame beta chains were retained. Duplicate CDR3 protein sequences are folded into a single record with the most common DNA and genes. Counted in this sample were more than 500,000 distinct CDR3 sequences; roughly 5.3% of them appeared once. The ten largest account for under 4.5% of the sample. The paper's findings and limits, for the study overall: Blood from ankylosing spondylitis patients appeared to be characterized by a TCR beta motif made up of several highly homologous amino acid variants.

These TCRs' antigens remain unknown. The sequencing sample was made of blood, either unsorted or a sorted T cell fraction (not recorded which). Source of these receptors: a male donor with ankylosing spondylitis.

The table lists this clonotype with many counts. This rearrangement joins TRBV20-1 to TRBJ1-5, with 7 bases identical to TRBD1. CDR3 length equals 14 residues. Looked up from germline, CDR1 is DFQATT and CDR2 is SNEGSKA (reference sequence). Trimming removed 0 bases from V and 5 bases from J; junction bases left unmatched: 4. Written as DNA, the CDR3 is TGCAGTGCTAGAGATCTCAGGGGGGATCAGCCCCAGCATTTT. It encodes CSARDLRGDQPQHF.

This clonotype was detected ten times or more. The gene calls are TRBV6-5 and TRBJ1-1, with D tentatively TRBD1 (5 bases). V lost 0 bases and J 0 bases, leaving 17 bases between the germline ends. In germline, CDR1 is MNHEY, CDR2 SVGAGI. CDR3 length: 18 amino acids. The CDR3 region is CASSYSIGRGLMNTEAFF. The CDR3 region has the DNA TGTGCCAGCAGTTACTCGATTGGCCGGGGACTTATGAACACTGAAGCTTTCTTT.

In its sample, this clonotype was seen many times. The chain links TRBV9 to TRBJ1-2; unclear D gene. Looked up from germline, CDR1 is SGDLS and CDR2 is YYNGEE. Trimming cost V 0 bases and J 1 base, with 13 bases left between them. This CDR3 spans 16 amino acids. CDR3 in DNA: TGTGCCAGCAGCGTAGGAGGTCTGGACGTTAACTATGGCTACACCTTC. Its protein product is CASSVGGLDVNYGYTF.

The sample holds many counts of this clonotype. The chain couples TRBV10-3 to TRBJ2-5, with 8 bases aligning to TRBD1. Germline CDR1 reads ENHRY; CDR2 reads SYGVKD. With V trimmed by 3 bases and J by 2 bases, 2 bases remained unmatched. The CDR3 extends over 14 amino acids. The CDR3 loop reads CAISDRQGQETQYF. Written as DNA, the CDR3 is TGTGCCATCAGTGACCGACAGGGGCAAGAGACCCAGTACTTC.

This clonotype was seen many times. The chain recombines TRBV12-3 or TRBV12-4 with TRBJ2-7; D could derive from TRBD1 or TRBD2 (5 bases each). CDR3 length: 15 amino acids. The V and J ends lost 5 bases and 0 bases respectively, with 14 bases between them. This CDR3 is CASSRRDESSYEQYF. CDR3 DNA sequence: TGTGCCAGCAGTCGCCGGGACGAAAGCTCCTACGAGCAGTACTTC.

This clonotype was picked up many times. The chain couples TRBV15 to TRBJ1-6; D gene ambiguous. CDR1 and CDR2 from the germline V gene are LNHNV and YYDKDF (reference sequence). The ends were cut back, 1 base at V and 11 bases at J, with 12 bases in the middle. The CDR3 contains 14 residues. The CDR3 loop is CATSRGVAETPLHF. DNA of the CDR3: TGTGCCACCAGCAGAGGGGTAGCGGAGACACCCCTCCACTTT.

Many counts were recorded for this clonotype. The CDR3 spells CASSPENSWANYGYTF. The CDR3 nucleotides read TGTGCCAGCTCACCAGAGAACTCATGGGCTAACTATGGCTACACCTTC. This chain links TRBV18 with TRBJ1-2; no clear D gene. Trimming shortened V by 2 bases and J by 0 bases, and 13 bases separated the two germline ends. Germline V CDR1 and CDR2: KGHSH, LQKENI. The CDR3 has 16 residues.

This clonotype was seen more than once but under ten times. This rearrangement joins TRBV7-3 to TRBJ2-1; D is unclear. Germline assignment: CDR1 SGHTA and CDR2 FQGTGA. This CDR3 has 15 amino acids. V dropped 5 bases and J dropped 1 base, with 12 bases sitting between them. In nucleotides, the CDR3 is TGTGCCAGCAGCCCTCAGGCGGCGTCCTACAATGAGCAGTTCTTC. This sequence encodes CASSPQAASYNEQFF.

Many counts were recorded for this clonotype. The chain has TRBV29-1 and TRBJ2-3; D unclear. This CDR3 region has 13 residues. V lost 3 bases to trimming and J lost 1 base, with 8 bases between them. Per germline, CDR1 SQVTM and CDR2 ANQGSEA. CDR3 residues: CSVDGSGTDTQYF. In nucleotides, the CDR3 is TGCAGCGTTGACGGTTCGGGCACAGATACGCAGTATTTT.

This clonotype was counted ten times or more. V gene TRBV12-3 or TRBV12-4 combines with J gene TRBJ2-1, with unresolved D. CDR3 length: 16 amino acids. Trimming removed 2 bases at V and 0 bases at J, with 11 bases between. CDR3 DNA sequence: TGTGCCAGCAGTTTAACTTCGCACCCCTCCTACAATGAGCAGTTCTTC. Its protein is CASSLTSHPSYNEQFF.

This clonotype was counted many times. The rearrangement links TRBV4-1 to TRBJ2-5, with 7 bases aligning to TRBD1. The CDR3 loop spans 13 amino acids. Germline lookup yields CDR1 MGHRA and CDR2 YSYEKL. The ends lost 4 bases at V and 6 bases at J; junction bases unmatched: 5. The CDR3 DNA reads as TGCGCCAGCAGCCCCGGACAGGTGAAGACCCAGTACTTC. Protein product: CASSPGQVKTQYF.

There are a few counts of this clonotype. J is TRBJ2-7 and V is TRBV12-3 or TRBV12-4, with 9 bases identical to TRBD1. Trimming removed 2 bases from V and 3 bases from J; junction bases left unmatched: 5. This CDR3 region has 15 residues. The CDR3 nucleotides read TGTGCCAGCAGTTTAAAGGGACAGGGACACTACGAGCAGTACTTC. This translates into CASSLKGQGHYEQYF.

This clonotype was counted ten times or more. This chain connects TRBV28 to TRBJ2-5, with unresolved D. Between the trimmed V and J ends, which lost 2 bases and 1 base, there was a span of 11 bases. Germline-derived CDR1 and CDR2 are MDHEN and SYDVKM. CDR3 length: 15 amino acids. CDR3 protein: CASSLRRTRQETQYF. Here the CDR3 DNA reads TGTGCCAGCAGTTTACGCCGGACGCGCCAAGAGACCCAGTACTTC.

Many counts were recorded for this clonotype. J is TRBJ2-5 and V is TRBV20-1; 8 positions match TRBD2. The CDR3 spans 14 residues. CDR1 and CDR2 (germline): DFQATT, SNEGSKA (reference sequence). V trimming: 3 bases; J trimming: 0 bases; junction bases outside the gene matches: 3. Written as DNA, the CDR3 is TGCAGTGCTAGGACTAGCGACCACCAAGAGACCCAGTACTTC. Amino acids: CSARTSDHQETQYF.

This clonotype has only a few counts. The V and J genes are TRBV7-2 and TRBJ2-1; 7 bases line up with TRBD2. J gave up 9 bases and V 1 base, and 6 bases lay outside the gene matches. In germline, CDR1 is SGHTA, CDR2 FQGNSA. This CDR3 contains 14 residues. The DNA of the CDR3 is TGTGCCAGCAGCTTAGTGGGGGGGATTGGTGAGCAGTTCTTC. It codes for CASSLVGGIGEQFF.

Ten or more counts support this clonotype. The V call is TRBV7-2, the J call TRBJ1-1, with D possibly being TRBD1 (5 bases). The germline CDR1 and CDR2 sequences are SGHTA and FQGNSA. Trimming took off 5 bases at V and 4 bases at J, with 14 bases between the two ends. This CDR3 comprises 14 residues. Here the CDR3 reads CASSPAGLSTEAFF. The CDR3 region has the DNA TGTGCCAGCAGCCCTGCAGGGTTGAGCACTGAAGCTTTCTTT.

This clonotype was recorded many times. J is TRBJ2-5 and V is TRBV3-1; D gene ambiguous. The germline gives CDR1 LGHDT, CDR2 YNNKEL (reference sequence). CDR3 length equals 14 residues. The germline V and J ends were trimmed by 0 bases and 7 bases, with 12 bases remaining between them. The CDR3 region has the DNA TGTGCCAGCAGCCAAGATCGACATTCGGGGACCCAGTACTTC. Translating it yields CASSQDRHSGTQYF.

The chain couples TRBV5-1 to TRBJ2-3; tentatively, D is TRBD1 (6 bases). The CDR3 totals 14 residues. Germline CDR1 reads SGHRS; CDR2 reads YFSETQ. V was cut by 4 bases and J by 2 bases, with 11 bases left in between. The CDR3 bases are TGCGCCAGCAGCCCGGGACATCTCACAGATACGCAGTATTTT. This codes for CASSPGHLTDTQYF.

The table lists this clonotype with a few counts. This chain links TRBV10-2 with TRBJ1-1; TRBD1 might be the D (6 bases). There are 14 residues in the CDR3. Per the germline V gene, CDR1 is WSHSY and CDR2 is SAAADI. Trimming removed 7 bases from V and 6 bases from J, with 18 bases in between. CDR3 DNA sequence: TGCGCCAGCAAAGGGGGGGGAGTCCCCTCTGAAGCTTTCTTT. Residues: CASKGGGVPSEAFF.

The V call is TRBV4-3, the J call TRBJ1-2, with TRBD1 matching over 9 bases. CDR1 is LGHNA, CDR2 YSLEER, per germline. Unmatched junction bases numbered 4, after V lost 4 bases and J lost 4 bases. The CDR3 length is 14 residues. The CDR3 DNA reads TGCGCCAGCAGCCGACAACAGGGGGCCTATGGCTACACCTTC. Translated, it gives CASSRQQGAYGYTF.

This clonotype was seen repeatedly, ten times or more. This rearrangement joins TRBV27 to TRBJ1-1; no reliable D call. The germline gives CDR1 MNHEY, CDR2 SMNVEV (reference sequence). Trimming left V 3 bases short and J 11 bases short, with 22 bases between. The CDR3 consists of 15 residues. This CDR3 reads CASSFSRPDTRRAFF. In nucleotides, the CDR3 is TGTGCCAGCAGTTTCTCCCGCCCAGATACCCGAAGGGCTTTCTTT.